Detailed here is one TCR beta chain. Its specificity is not known. This record belongs to a study of graft-versus-host responses after intestinal transplantation. Study as a whole: Those transplanted obtained multivisceral, liver-intestinal, or isolated intestinal grafts. Every recipient underwent anti-thymocyte globulin induction, then tacrolimus and steroids for approximately three years. Study conclusions and caveats: GvH clones appeared in recipient marrow, some first in ileum or blood.

The germline V and J ends were trimmed by 8 bases and 1 base, with 9 bases remaining between them. CDR1 is LNHDA and CDR2 is SQIVND in the germline V gene (reference sequence). The CDR3 has 14 residues. The protocol was immunoSEQ multiplex PCR, while the TCRdb copy is restricted to in-frame clones and leaves out a portion. The repertoire holds some 15,000 clones, about two thirds seen once, with 20% to 30% in the top ten. Graft specimens yielded both intraepithelial and lamina propria lymphocytes. Sequencing was performed on ileum tissue, taken around 98 weeks after intestinal transplantation. The rearrangement links TRBV19 to TRBJ2-6; D tentatively fits TRBD1 or TRBD2 (5 bases each). This TCR was recovered from a human patient who received an intestinal transplant, so some T cells may come from the graft donor. CDR3 protein: CASGTLSGANVLTF. CDR3 sequence (DNA): TGTGCCAGTGGGACCTTATCTGGGGCCAACGTCCTGACTTTC.